This TCR beta chain was recovered during a study of shared T cell receptors in the human thymus. Measured with immunoSEQ multiplex PCR; TCRdb has only the in-frame clones, and not every one. The sample has 600,000 or so clones; more than 70% are singletons. Deletions cut 3 bases from V and 4 bases from J, with 18 bases between. This CDR3 comprises 16 residues. Germline V gene data show CDR1 as MNHEY and CDR2 as SMNVEV (reference sequence). This sample was also put to use in a study of human thymus T cells.

The sequence derives from a boy less than two years old with a congenital heart defect. The V and J genes are TRBV27 and TRBJ1-2; a weak D match, TRBD1 (5 bases). The sequencing sample was made of thymocytes. This CDR3 is CASSFLGGGDGYGYTF. The DNA for the CDR3 is TGTGCCAGCAGTTTCCTGGGAGGAGGGGATGGCTATGGCTACACCTTC.